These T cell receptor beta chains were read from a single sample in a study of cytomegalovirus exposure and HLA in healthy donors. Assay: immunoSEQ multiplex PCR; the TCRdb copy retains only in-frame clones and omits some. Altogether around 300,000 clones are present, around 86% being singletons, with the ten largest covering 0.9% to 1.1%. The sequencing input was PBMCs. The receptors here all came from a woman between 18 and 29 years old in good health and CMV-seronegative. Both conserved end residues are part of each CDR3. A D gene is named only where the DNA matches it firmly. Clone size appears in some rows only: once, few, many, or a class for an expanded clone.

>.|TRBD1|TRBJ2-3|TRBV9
TGTGCCAGCAGCGTAGATGTGGGACAGGGGATCAGGACGCAGTATTTT
CASSVDVGQGIRTQYF
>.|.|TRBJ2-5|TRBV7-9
TGTGCCAGCAGCTTATTAGCTAGCTTCCGGGAGACCCAGTACTTC
CASSLLASFRETQYF
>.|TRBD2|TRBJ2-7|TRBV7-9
TGTGCCAGCAGCCCGGGACTAGCGGGAGTATTCTACGAGCAGTACTTC
CASSPGLAGVFYEQYF
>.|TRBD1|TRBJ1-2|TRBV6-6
TGTGCCAGCAGTGCCCGGACAGGCGTTAGGGACGGCTACACCTTC
CASSARTGVRDGYTF
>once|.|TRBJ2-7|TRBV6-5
TGTGCCAGCAGTTACTCGAGAGGAAGCGGACACGAGCAGTACTTC
CASSYSRGSGHEQYF
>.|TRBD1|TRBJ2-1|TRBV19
TGTGCCAGTATGGGTCAGGGGGTGGGTGAGCAGTTCTTC
CASMGQGVGEQFF
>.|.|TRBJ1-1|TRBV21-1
TGTGCCAGCAGCAAAGCGCAGTCCGATAACACTGAAGCTTTCTTT
CASSKAQSDNTEAFF
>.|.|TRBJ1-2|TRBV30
TGTGCCTGGAGTGTATGGGGCCCTAACTATGGCTCCACCTTC
CAWSVWGPNYGSTF
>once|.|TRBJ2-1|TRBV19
TGTGCCAGTAGTATAGCCAGTTACAATGAGCAGTTCTTC
CASSIASYNEQFF
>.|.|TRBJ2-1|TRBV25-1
TGTGCCAGCAGTGAGAGCCACAGGGTGCCCATCCGCGGGAATGAGCAGTTCTTC
CASSESHRVPIRGNEQFF
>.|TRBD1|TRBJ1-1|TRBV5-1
TGCGCCAGCAGCTACGACCCGGACAGGTACACTGAAGCTTTCTTT
CASSYDPDRYTEAFF
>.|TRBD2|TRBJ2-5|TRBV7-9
TGTGCCAGCAGCTTTGGACTAGCGGTGCAAGAGACCCAGTACTTC
CASSFGLAVQETQYF
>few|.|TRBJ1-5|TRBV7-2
TGTGCCAGCAGCTTACAGGGCAATCAGCCCCAGCATTTT
CASSLQGNQPQHF
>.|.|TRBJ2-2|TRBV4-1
TGCGCCAGCAGCCAAGTCAGGAGACAGGCGCACACCGGGGAGCTGTTTTTT
CASSQVRRQAHTGELFF
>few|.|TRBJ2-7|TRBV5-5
TGTGCCAGCAGCTCACCGCAGTGGGCGTTCTACGAGCAGTACTTC
CASSSPQWAFYEQYF
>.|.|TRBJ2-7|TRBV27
TGTGCCAGCAGTTTATCCTCTTCGGTCGAGCAGTACTTC
CASSLSSSVEQYF
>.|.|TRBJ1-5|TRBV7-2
TGTGCCAGCAGCGCAGCCGGGAGCAATCAGCCCCAGCATTTT
CASSAAGSNQPQHF
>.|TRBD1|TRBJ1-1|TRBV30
TGTGCCTGCCGACAGGGGTACATGAACACTGAAGCTTTCTTT
CACRQGYMNTEAFF
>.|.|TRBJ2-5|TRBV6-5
TGTGCCAGCAGCCGACTACAGGGCTCCCAAGAGACCCAGTACTTC
CASSRLQGSQETQYF
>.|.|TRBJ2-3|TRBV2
TGTGCCAGCAGTGAAGGGCAGGGCACAGATACGCAGTATTTT
CASSEGQGTDTQYF
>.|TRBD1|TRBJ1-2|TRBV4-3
TGCGCCAGCAGTAAACGACAGGGAGCTAACTATGGCTACACCTTC
CASSKRQGANYGYTF
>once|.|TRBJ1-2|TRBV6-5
TGTGCCAGCAGTCATCTAGCCCTCAATGGCTACACCTTC
CASSHLALNGYTF
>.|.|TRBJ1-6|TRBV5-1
TGCGCCAGCCAGACACAAGCGGATTCACCCCTCCACTTT
CASQTQADSPLHF
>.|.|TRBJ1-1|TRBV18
TGTGCCACTTTAACGGGGGGGAACACTGAAGCTTTCTTT
CATLTGGNTEAFF
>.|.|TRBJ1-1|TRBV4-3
TGCGCCAGCAGCCAAGCCACAGGGTCGACGACTGAAGCTTTCTTT
CASSQATGSTTEAFF
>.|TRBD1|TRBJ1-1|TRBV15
TGTGCCACCAGCATAGGACAGGGGAGAACTGAAGCTTTCTTT
CATSIGQGRTEAFF
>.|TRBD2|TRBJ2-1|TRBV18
TGTGCCAGCTCACCAGGGACTAGCGGGTTAGGCTACAATGAGCAGTTCTTC
CASSPGTSGLGYNEQFF
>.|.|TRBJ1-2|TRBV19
TGTGCCAGTAGTCGCCGGAGGCTCGGCCATGGCTACACCTTC
CASSRRRLGHGYTF
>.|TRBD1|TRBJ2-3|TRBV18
TGTGCCAGCTCACCACCGGAGGGACAGGTCACAGATACGCAGTATTTT
CASSPPEGQVTDTQYF
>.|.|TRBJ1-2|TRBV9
TGTGCCAGCAGCGTAAGATTAACCGGGTCCAACTATGGCTACACCTTC
CASSVRLTGSNYGYTF
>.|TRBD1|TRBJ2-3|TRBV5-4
TGTGCCAGCAGCTTGGGAGCGCTGACAGGGGGCACAGATACGCAGTATTTT
CASSLGALTGGTDTQYF
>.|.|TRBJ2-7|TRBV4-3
TGCGCCAGCAGCCAAGATCTCTACAGGGGGGGCTACGAGCAGTACTTC
CASSQDLYRGGYEQYF
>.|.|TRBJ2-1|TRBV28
TGTGCCAGCAGTTTCAGCGGGCTGGGGTTCTTC
CASSFSGLGFF
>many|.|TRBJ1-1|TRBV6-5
TGTGCCAGCAGTTACGGGGGGGCGTCTGCTGAAGCTTTCTTT
CASSYGGASAEAFF
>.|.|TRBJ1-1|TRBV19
TGTGCCAGTCGAGCCGGGTCTATGAACACTGAAGCTTTCTTT
CASRAGSMNTEAFF
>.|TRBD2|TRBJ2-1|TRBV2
TGTGCCAGCAGTGAACGGACTAGCGGGATCCTCAATGAGCAGTTCTTC
CASSERTSGILNEQFF
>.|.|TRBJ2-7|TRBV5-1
TGCGCCAGCAGCTTGCAGGGATGGTCCTACGAGCAGTACTTC
CASSLQGWSYEQYF
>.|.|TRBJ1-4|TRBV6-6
TGTGCCAGCAGTTACGGGACAAATGAAAAACTGTTTTTT
CASSYGTNEKLFF
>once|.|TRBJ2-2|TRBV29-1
TGCAGCGTTGAAATCGGGGAAGCCGGCGACCACCGGGAGCTGTTTTTT
CSVEIGEAGDHRELFF
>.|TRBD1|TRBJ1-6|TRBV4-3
TGCGCCAGCAGCCAAGCGAGGGGGCAGGCCAATTCACCCCTCCACTTT
CASSQARGQANSPLHF
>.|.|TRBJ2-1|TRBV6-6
TGTGCCAGCAGTTACTCGATCCCAACAACCAGCGGGCAGTTCTTC
CASSYSIPTTSGQFF
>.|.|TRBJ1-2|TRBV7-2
TGTGCCAGCAGAGTAGCAGGGAACTATGGCTACACCTTC
CASRVAGNYGYTF